The 23 T cell receptor beta chains below come from one sample, sequenced in a study of blood T cell repertoires in COVID-19. The protocol was immunoSEQ multiplex PCR, while the TCRdb copy is restricted to in-frame clones and leaves out a portion. The data hold some 150,000 clones, with 86% observed a single time. The material sequenced was peripheral blood. All receptors come from a man aged 70 or older with acute or convalescent COVID-19.

This sequence joins TRBV5-4 and TRBJ2-3, with D possibly being TRBD1 (6 bases). The CDR3 is 15 residues long. The V gene's germline CDR1 is SGHNT and CDR2 YYREEE (reference sequence). Trimming took off 5 bases at V and 0 bases at J, with 13 bases between the two ends. CDR3 in amino acids: CASSSTGQSTDTQYF. The DNA of the CDR3 is TGTGCCAGCAGTTCTACGGGACAAAGCACAGATACGCAGTATTTT.

The chain combines TRBV27 with TRBJ2-3; D is unresolved. The CDR3 runs to 16 residues. Trimming pared 6 bases from V and 0 bases from J, leaving 16 bases between. CDR1 is MNHEY and CDR2 is SMNVEV in the germline V gene (reference sequence). CDR3 residues: CASRRLGRESTDTQYF. Here the CDR3 DNA reads TGTGCCAGCAGAAGGCTGGGCAGAGAGAGCACAGATACGCAGTATTTT.

The chain carries TRBV30 and TRBJ2-5; D is possibly TRBD1 (5 bases). From germline, CDR1 is GTSNPN and CDR2 SVGIG (reference sequence). The germline V and J ends were trimmed by 4 bases and 5 bases, with 11 bases remaining between them. The CDR3 covers 12 residues. The CDR3 nucleotides are TGTGCCTGGACGAAGGGGCGTGAGACCCAGTACTTC. Protein sequence: CAWTKGRETQYF.

The chain links TRBV28 to TRBJ2-7, with a weak D call TRBD1 (6 bases). Germline CDR1 is MDHEN and CDR2 is SYDVKM. The CDR3 totals 17 residues. The V end was cut by 6 bases, the J end by 4 bases, with 25 bases between. The CDR3 DNA sequence: TGTGCCAGCAGCAGGGGTATAACCGGGACGTTCGTTTACGAGCAGTACTTC. It specifies CASSRGITGTFVYEQYF.

The chain has TRBV5-1 and TRBJ2-2; D gene ambiguous. V lost 4 bases and J lost 7, with 5 bases in between. The CDR3 covers 11 residues. Germline lookup yields CDR1 SGHRS and CDR2 YFSETQ. The chain's CDR3 is CASSNGGELFF. CDR3 in DNA: TGCGCCAGCAGCAACGGCGGGGAGCTGTTTTTT.

The J gene is TRBJ1-5, the V gene TRBV6-1; TRBD1 matches at 9 bases. This CDR3 is built from 18 residues. V trimming: 4 bases; J trimming: 0 bases; junction bases outside the gene matches: 10. CDR1 and CDR2 (germline): MNHNS, SASEGT. CDR3: CASSASGTGLYSNQPQHF. The CDR3 DNA is TGTGCCAGCAGTGCTTCCGGGACAGGGCTTTATAGCAATCAGCCCCAGCATTTT.

The CDR3 loop is CSARDGTRGYF. For the CDR3, the DNA is TGCAGTGCTAGAGATGGAACTAGAGGGTACTTC. This rearrangement joins TRBV20-1 to TRBJ2-7, with a possible D match to TRBD2 (5 bases). Germline CDR1 is DFQATT and CDR2 is SNEGSKA (reference sequence). The germline V and J ends were trimmed by 0 bases and 12 bases, with 12 bases remaining between them. The length of the CDR3 is 11 residues.

This clone has only a few counts. Here the CDR3 reads CASSFGVNTGELFF. The CDR3 bases are TGCGCCAGCAGCTTCGGAGTGAACACCGGGGAGCTGTTTTTT. The chain links TRBV5-1 to TRBJ2-2; no clear D. From germline, CDR1 is SGHRS and CDR2 YFSETQ. The CDR3 covers 14 residues. Trimming shortened V by 2 bases and J by 1 base, and 6 bases separated the two germline ends.

The J gene is TRBJ1-2, the V gene TRBV20-1, with D tentatively TRBD1 (5 bases). The CDR3 is 12 amino acids. From germline, CDR1 is DFQATT and CDR2 SNEGSKA (reference sequence). V lost 3 bases and J 8 bases, leaving 13 bases between the germline ends. CDR3 DNA: TGCAGTGCTAGTCAGGGTAATAGCGGCTACACCTTC. This encodes CSASQGNSGYTF.

This chain links TRBV20-1 with TRBJ1-5; D remains ambiguous. Looked up from germline, CDR1 is DFQATT and CDR2 is SNEGSKA (reference sequence). The CDR3 contains 15 residues. Trimming left V 3 bases short and J 3 bases short, with 15 bases between. CDR3 in DNA: TGCAGTGCTAGTGTAGAGGGAGGCCCCAATCAGCCCCAGCATTTT. Encoded protein: CSASVEGGPNQPQHF.

This chain connects TRBV2 to TRBJ1-2, with 11 bases that match TRBD1. There are 12 residues in the CDR3. CDR1 SNHLY and CDR2 FYNNEI come from the germline V gene. Trimming at V came to 8 bases and at J to 5 bases, leaving 1 base not matched to a gene. This CDR3 is CASRDRGYGYTF. CDR3 DNA sequence: TGTGCCAGCCGGGACAGGGGGTATGGCTACACCTTC.

As concerns this clone: The same CDR3 can be traced to other DNA sequences in this sample. The J gene is TRBJ1-6, the V gene TRBV11-3; 8 positions agree with TRBD1. With V trimmed by 5 bases and J by 13 bases, 4 bases remained unmatched. Germline V CDR1 and CDR2: SGHNT, YENEEA. The CDR3 runs to 12 residues. CDR3 amino acids: CASSPRGPPLHF. In DNA, the CDR3 is TGTGCCAGCAGCCCCAGGGGGCCGCCCCTCCACTTT.

There are a few counts of this clone. The chain combines TRBV4-2 with TRBJ1-6; TRBD1 is a possible D gene (6 bases). The germline V and J ends were trimmed by 0 bases and 9 bases, with 12 bases remaining between them. The CDR3 totals 15 residues. CDR1 and CDR2 (germline): LGHNA, YNFKEQ. As DNA, the CDR3 is TGTGCCAGCAGCCAAGATGGCTTAGGGGGTTCACCCCTCCACTTT. Residues: CASSQDGLGGSPLHF.

J is TRBJ2-6 and V is TRBV28; TRBD1 is a possible D gene (6 bases). The germline V and J ends were trimmed by 1 base and 0 bases, with 16 bases remaining between them. Looked up from germline, CDR1 is MDHEN and CDR2 is SYDVKM. The CDR3 has 19 amino acids. The CDR3 sequence is CASSLFPRTDHSGANVLTF. Written as DNA, the CDR3 is TGTGCCAGCAGTTTATTCCCCCGGACAGACCACTCTGGGGCCAACGTCCTGACTTTC.

V is TRBV19 and J is TRBJ2-1; the D gene is possibly TRBD2 (6 bases). V was shortened by 7 bases and J by 2 bases, with 12 bases between the two germline ends. CDR3 length: 14 amino acids. Looked up from germline, CDR1 is LNHDA and CDR2 is SQIVND (reference sequence). The CDR3 DNA follows: TGTGCCAGTAAGACGGGGGTTACCTACAATGAGCAGTTCTTC. Protein sequence: CASKTGVTYNEQFF.

The chain has TRBV5-1 and TRBJ2-5, with D maybe TRBD2 (5 bases). CDR3 length: 14 residues. V lost 0 bases to trimming and J lost 1 base, with 7 bases between them. Germline values: CDR1 SGHRS, CDR2 YFSETQ. Here the CDR3 DNA reads TGCGCCAGCAGCTTGGGAGCGGTCCAAGAGACCCAGTACTTC. It codes for CASSLGAVQETQYF.

CDR3 amino acids: CASDQGGGEAFF. In DNA form, the CDR3 reads TGTGCCAGCGATCAAGGGGGGGGTGAAGCTTTCTTT. This sequence joins TRBV19 and TRBJ1-1, with D possibly TRBD1 on 6 matching bases. CDR3 size: 12 residues. CDR1 is LNHDA, CDR2 SQIVND, per germline (reference sequence). V lost 9 bases to trimming and J lost 7 bases, with 15 bases between them.

The rearrangement joins TRBV11-2 to TRBJ1-1; possibly TRBD1 for D (6 bases). The germline V gene encodes CDR1 SGHAT and CDR2 FQNNGV. This CDR3 is built from 14 residues. The germline V and J ends were trimmed by 3 bases and 5 bases, with 13 bases remaining between them. CDR3 sequence: CASSFTGRGTEAFF. The DNA of the CDR3 is TGTGCCAGCAGCTTTACTGGGAGGGGGACTGAAGCTTTCTTT.

This chain links TRBV2 with TRBJ1-5; D is perhaps TRBD1 (5 bases). The CDR3 covers 12 residues. V was trimmed by 3 bases and J by 9 bases, leaving 9 bases between them. The V gene's germline CDR1 is SNHLY and CDR2 FYNNEI. As DNA, the CDR3 is TGTGCCAGCAGTGATGTCGACAGGCCCCAGCATTTT. Its translation is CASSDVDRPQHF.

This chain links TRBV15 with TRBJ1-4, with 7 bases aligning to TRBD1. Germline CDR1 LNHNV, CDR2 YYDKDF (reference sequence). This CDR3 region has 15 residues. The J segment lost 7 bases and the V segment lost 3 bases, leaving 8 bases of the junction unmatched. The CDR3 coding sequence is TGTGCCACCAGCAGGACGGACAGGCGGAGTGAAAAACTGTTTTTT. Its translation is CATSRTDRRSEKLFF.

The CDR3 protein is CASSQDLLANEQFF. CDR3 coding DNA: TGTGCCAGCAGCCAGGACTTGCTGGCGAATGAGCAGTTCTTC. The rearrangement uses TRBV11-2 and TRBJ2-1; D is perhaps TRBD2 (5 bases). V was cut by 5 bases and J by 7 bases, with 15 bases left in between. The CDR3 is made up of 14 amino acids. Germline V gene sequence: CDR1 SGHAT, CDR2 FQNNGV.

The chain carries TRBV18 and TRBJ2-5; 8 nucleotides agree with TRBD1. Germline values: CDR1 KGHSH, CDR2 LQKENI. The V and J ends lost 2 bases and 1 base, in that order; junction bases with no gene match: 6. CDR3 size: 16 residues. The CDR3 protein is CASSPFATGVQETQYF. CDR3 sequence (DNA): TGTGCCAGCTCACCATTCGCGACAGGGGTCCAAGAGACCCAGTACTTC.

The CDR3 bases are TGTGCCAGCAGTGTAAACAGGGTAAATGAAAAACTGTTTTTT. It codes for CASSVNRVNEKLFF. V is TRBV2 and J is TRBJ1-4; TRBD1 might be the D (6 bases). The CDR3 length is 14 residues. Germline V gives CDR1 SNHLY, CDR2 FYNNEI. V was shortened by 4 bases and J by 5 bases, with 11 bases between the two germline ends.